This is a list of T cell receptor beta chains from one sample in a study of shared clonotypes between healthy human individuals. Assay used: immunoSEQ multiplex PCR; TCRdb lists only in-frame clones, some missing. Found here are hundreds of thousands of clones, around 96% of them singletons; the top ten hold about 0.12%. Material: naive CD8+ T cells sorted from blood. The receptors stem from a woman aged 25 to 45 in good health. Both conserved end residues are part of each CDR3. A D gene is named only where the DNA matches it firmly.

DNA: TGTGCCAGTAGTATTCCCACGGGGCAGAAGAACACTGAAGCTTTCTTT
CDR3: CASSIPTGQKNTEAFF
J: TRBJ1-1
V: TRBV19
D: .

DNA: TGTGCCAGCAGCCACCGGACCACCGGGACCAGAGGCCTCACAGATACGCAGTATTTT
CDR3: CASSHRTTGTRGLTDTQYF
J: TRBJ2-3
V: TRBV11-2
D: .

DNA: TGTGCCAGCAGTTTATTGCGGGAAACCTACGAGCAGTACTTC
CDR3: CASSLLRETYEQYF
J: TRBJ2-7
V: TRBV28
D: .

DNA: TGTGCCAGCAGGGTGGGACGGACTGAAGCTTTCTTT
CDR3: CASRVGRTEAFF
J: TRBJ1-1
V: TRBV28
D: .

DNA: TGTGCCAGCAGCATAACCGGGGTTGCTGAAGCTTTCTTT
CDR3: CASSITGVAEAFF
J: TRBJ1-1
V: TRBV27
D: .

DNA: TGTGCCAGTAGTCTAGCGATGTGGGAGACCCAGTACTTC
CDR3: CASSLAMWETQYF
J: TRBJ2-5
V: TRBV19
D: .

DNA: TGTGCCAGCAGCTCTGAGGGTGAGCAGTTCTTC
CDR3: CASSSEGEQFF
J: TRBJ2-1
V: TRBV7-6
D: .

DNA: TGTGCCAGCAGCGGGTCTGGGGACATTACCTCCTACGAGCAGTACTTC
CDR3: CASSGSGDITSYEQYF
J: TRBJ2-7
V: TRBV9
D: .

DNA: TGTGCCAGCAGTTTCCCCACCCGGGAGCGTCCCTACGAGCAGTACTTC
CDR3: CASSFPTRERPYEQYF
J: TRBJ2-7
V: TRBV28
D: .

DNA: TGTGCCACCAGCACCGGGACTAGCGGTTCTACGCAGTATTTT
CDR3: CATSTGTSGSTQYF
J: TRBJ2-3
V: TRBV15
D: TRBD2

DNA: TGTGCCAGTAGTATAACAGGGACCTCCTACGAGCAGTACTTC
CDR3: CASSITGTSYEQYF
J: TRBJ2-7
V: TRBV19
D: .

DNA: TGTGCCAGCAGGAACCCCACAGATACGCAGTATTTT
CDR3: CASRNPTDTQYF
J: TRBJ2-3
V: TRBV2
D: .

DNA: TGTGCCAGCAGCTTAGGGACCCCGGGACAGGGGGCGTTTGGCTACACCTTC
CDR3: CASSLGTPGQGAFGYTF
J: TRBJ1-2
V: TRBV11-3
D: TRBD1

DNA: TGCGCCAGCAGCTTGATTGAAGACTACGAGCAGTACTTC
CDR3: CASSLIEDYEQYF
J: TRBJ2-7
V: TRBV5-1
D: .

DNA: TGTGCCAGCAGGGTGCTAGCGGGAGACCCCCCAGATACGCAGTATTTT
CDR3: CASRVLAGDPPDTQYF
J: TRBJ2-3
V: TRBV13
D: TRBD2

DNA: TGTGCCAGCGCGGAATACTCTGGAAACACCATATATTTT
CDR3: CASAEYSGNTIYF
J: TRBJ1-3
V: TRBV6-5
D: .